This TCR beta chain was found in a study of blood T cell repertoires in COVID-19. Turning to the study itself: Acute-phase and convalescent COVID-19 samples originated in the United States, Italy and Spain. T cells, B-cell-depleted T cells, or PBMCs supplied cDNA or gDNA.

Trimming pared 1 base from V and 4 bases from J, leaving 12 bases between. The CDR3 consists of 15 residues. Per the germline V gene, CDR1 is SGHDT and CDR2 is YYEEEE. Original methodology: Estimates of nucleated cell counts were drawn from the amplification of reference gene primers. Assay: immunoSEQ multiplex PCR; the TCRdb copy retains only in-frame clones and omits some. V and J calls and clone size are copied from that table; D and trimming were computed from the DNA. Here the sample spans about 190,000 clones, about 88% being singletons. The sequenced material came from peripheral blood. The source of this sequence is a man aged 25 to 40 with active or convalescent COVID-19. V usage is TRBV5-6 and J usage is TRBJ1-3, with D possibly being TRBD1 (6 bases). In DNA form, the CDR3 reads TGTGCCAGCAGCTTGACAAAACAGGGCGGAAACACCATATATTTT. Translating gives CASSLTKQGGNTIYF.